One sample yielded the 22 T cell receptor beta chains listed below, sequenced in a study of T-cell memory formation after mild COVID-19. TCRdb ran MiXCR on the 5' RACE reads and lists one entry per CDR3 protein. The data contain 350,000 to 500,000 distinct CDR3 sequences, 20% to 30% of them singletons. Sequencing used PBMCs or a T cell subset sorted from them (not recorded which). Receptors originate from an adult woman who had mild COVID-19 (a few samples of this study predate the infection). Cell type and time point are not known.

This clonotype was seen a handful of times. The rearrangement links TRBV7-2 to TRBJ2-1; a weak D match, TRBD2 (6 bases). Germline assignment: CDR1 SGHTA and CDR2 FQGNSA. This CDR3 is built from 17 residues. V gave up 2 bases and J gave up 10 bases, with 24 bases separating them. The CDR3 protein is CASSLTTYLRGAEEQFF. The DNA for the CDR3 is TGTGCCAGCAGCTTAACGACATACCTCCGCGGGGCGGAAGAGCAGTTCTTC.

This chain links TRBV6-2 or TRBV6-3 with TRBJ1-1; D perhaps matches TRBD1 (5 bases). Germline-derived CDR1 and CDR2 are MNHEY and SVGEGT. CDR3 length equals 12 residues. The V and J ends lost 0 bases and 12 bases respectively, with 11 bases between them. This CDR3 is CASSYSGGRPFF. The CDR3 DNA follows: TGTGCCAGCAGTTACTCTGGGGGGAGGCCTTTCTTT.

This clonotype occurred a few times. The chain joins TRBV29-1 to TRBJ2-1, with D hard to call. Germline V gene sequence: CDR1 SQVTM, CDR2 ANQGSEA. V gave up 7 bases and J gave up 3 bases, with 16 bases separating them. The CDR3 spans 14 residues. Here the CDR3 reads CSASWSLGYNEQFF. In nucleotides, the CDR3 is TGCAGCGCTTCCTGGTCTTTGGGCTACAATGAGCAGTTCTTC.

This clonotype was recorded many times. CDR3 loop: CASSLRVTYEQYF. Written as DNA, the CDR3 is TGCGCCAGCAGCTTGCGGGTAACCTACGAGCAGTACTTC. The gene calls are TRBV5-1 and TRBJ2-7; D is unresolved. V was cut by 1 base and J by 2 bases, with 7 bases left in between. Germline values: CDR1 SGHRS, CDR2 YFSETQ. The CDR3 consists of 13 residues.

V gene TRBV12-3 or TRBV12-4 combines with J gene TRBJ1-1; D perhaps matches TRBD1 (5 bases). V was trimmed by 6 bases and J by 1 base, leaving 12 bases between them. There are 14 residues in the CDR3. The CDR3 coding sequence is TGTGCCAGCAGACCACAGGATTCGAACACTGAAGCTTTCTTT. Residues: CASRPQDSNTEAFF.

This chain connects TRBV9 to TRBJ2-3; D not resolved. The germline V gene has CDR1 SGDLS and CDR2 YYNGEE. Trimming took off 0 bases at V and 4 bases at J, with 3 bases between the two ends. This CDR3 region has 12 residues. Here the CDR3 reads CASSVGSDTQYF. The CDR3 DNA is TGTGCCAGCAGCGTAGGCTCAGATACGCAGTATTTT.

This clonotype has only a few counts. The rearrangement links TRBV2 to TRBJ1-1; TRBD1 matches at 9 bases. J was trimmed by 5 bases and V by 5 bases; bases with no gene match: 6. Germline V gene data show CDR1 as SNHLY and CDR2 as FYNNEI. The CDR3 contains 14 residues. CDR3 protein: CASSSGTGWTEAFF. DNA for the CDR3: TGTGCCAGCAGTTCCGGGACAGGGTGGACTGAAGCTTTCTTT.

This chain connects TRBV12-3 or TRBV12-4 to TRBJ1-2, with D uncertain. This CDR3 comprises 14 residues. Trimming pared 5 bases from V and 0 bases from J, leaving 10 bases between. CDR3: CASSAPEANYGYTF. The CDR3 nucleotides read TGTGCCAGCAGTGCACCTGAAGCTAACTATGGCTACACCTTC.

The CDR3 nucleotides are TGTGCCAGCAGGCAGGGACAGAACACTGAAGCTTTCTTT. It encodes CASRQGQNTEAFF. The J gene is TRBJ1-1, the V gene TRBV2; maybe TRBD1 (6 bases). The V end lost 6 bases, the J end lost 1 base, and 9 bases lay between the germline ends. CDR1 is SNHLY and CDR2 is FYNNEI in the germline V gene. CDR3 size: 13 residues.

This chain joins TRBV4-2 and TRBJ2-5; D is perhaps TRBD1 (6 bases). The CDR3 is 17 residues long. Trimming took off 0 bases at V and 2 bases at J, with 16 bases between the two ends. The V gene's germline CDR1 is LGHNA and CDR2 YNFKEQ. The CDR3 DNA follows: TGTGCCAGCAGCCAAGATTTTAACAGGGTACTTCAAGAGACCCAGTACTTC. Its protein product is CASSQDFNRVLQETQYF.

This sequence joins TRBV6-1 and TRBJ2-1; D is possibly TRBD1 (5 bases). V shed 2 bases and J shed 3 bases, with 8 bases lying between them. Germline loops: CDR1 MNHNS, CDR2 SASEGT. There are 14 residues in the CDR3. As DNA, the CDR3 is TGTGCCAGCAGTGAAAAGGGGTACTACAATGAGCAGTTCTTC. Amino acids: CASSEKGYYNEQFF.

V and J are TRBV7-6 and TRBJ2-1, with 7 bases lining up with TRBD2. Losses at the gene ends were 5 bases for V and 6 bases for J; bases not matched to a gene: 7. CDR1 SGHVS and CDR2 FNYEAQ come from the germline V gene. CDR3 size: 14 residues. This CDR3 is CASSLPIAGNEQFF. In DNA, the CDR3 is TGTGCCAGCAGCCTGCCGATAGCGGGCAATGAGCAGTTCTTC.

In its sample, this clonotype was seen a few times. The chain recombines TRBV4-3 with TRBJ2-5, with D possibly matching TRBD2 (5 bases). The CDR3 extends over 13 amino acids. V shed 5 bases and J shed 3 bases, with 10 bases lying between them. Germline V CDR1 and CDR2: LGHNA, YSLEER. The CDR3 DNA sequence: TGCGCCAGCAGCGGGAGCAGTGAAGAGACCCAGTACTTC. Residues: CASSGSSEETQYF.

This clonotype has a handful of counts. The rearrangement links TRBV7-9 to TRBJ2-3; possible D gene TRBD2, 7 bases. Trimming removed 5 bases at V and 0 bases at J, with 18 bases between. Looked up from germline, CDR1 is SEHNR and CDR2 is FQNEAQ (reference sequence). This CDR3 is built from 17 residues. The CDR3 loop is CASSLLRGGPSTDTQYF. In DNA form, the CDR3 reads TGTGCCAGCAGCCTCCTTAGGGGGGGACCTAGCACAGATACGCAGTATTTT. The full variable domain, completed using reference TRBV7-9 and TRBJ2-3, is DTGVSQNPRHKITKRGQNVTFRCDPISEHNRLYWYRQTLGQGPEFLTYFQNEAQLEKSRLLSDRFSAERPKGSFSTLEIQRTEQGDSAMYLCASSLLRGGPSTDTQYFGPGTRLTVL.

The chain recombines TRBV7-8 with TRBJ2-5; TRBD2 aligns across 13 bases. Germline V lookup: CDR1 SGHVS, CDR2 FQNEAQ. This CDR3 region has 16 residues. V was clipped by 5 bases and J by 2 bases; unmatched bases: 5. CDR3: CASSRGLAGPQETQYF. CDR3 DNA: TGTGCCAGCAGCCGGGGACTAGCGGGGCCACAAGAGACCCAGTACTTC.

The chain combines TRBV12-3 or TRBV12-4 with TRBJ1-5; weak D call: TRBD1 (5 bases). The CDR3 covers 12 residues. V was clipped by 8 bases and J by 6 bases, with 11 bases between them. CDR3 loop: CASGGGTQPQHF. The DNA of the CDR3 is TGTGCCAGCGGGGGGGGAACTCAGCCCCAGCATTTT.

The V call is TRBV5-1, the J call TRBJ1-1, with D uncertain. Germline CDR1 and CDR2: SGHRS and YFSETQ. This CDR3 has 14 residues. Trimming pared 1 base from V and 0 bases from J, leaving 7 bases between. CDR3 protein: CASSLSAMNTEAFF. CDR3 bases: TGCGCCAGCAGCTTGAGCGCCATGAACACTGAAGCTTTCTTT.

The rearrangement links TRBV2 to TRBJ2-7; D uncertain. V lost 1 base and J lost 3, with 10 bases in between. The V gene's germline CDR1 is SNHLY and CDR2 FYNNEI. The CDR3 is 14 amino acids. DNA for the CDR3: TGTGCCAGCAGTGAAGAGGTACAACGCTACGAGCAGTACTTC. Its translation: CASSEEVQRYEQYF.

The chain links TRBV18 to TRBJ2-1, with 14 bases matching TRBD2. This CDR3 has 14 residues. V shed 3 bases and J 14 bases; nucleotides not matched to a gene: 6. In germline, CDR1 is KGHSH, CDR2 LQKENI. CDR3 residues: CASSPGLAGVREFF. The CDR3 DNA reads as TGTGCCAGCTCACCGGGACTAGCGGGAGTCCGGGAGTTCTTC.

The rearrangement links TRBV3-1 to TRBJ2-7, with no clear D. The CDR3 runs 14 residues. Germline V gives CDR1 LGHDT, CDR2 YNNKEL (reference sequence). V lost 1 base and J 3 bases, leaving 10 bases between the germline ends. The CDR3 DNA follows: TGTGCCAGCAGCCAAGGACCAGATTTCTACGAGCAGTACTTC. This gives the protein CASSQGPDFYEQYF.

The table lists this clonotype with a few counts. CDR3 residues: CASSQTEDRTGYTQYF. CDR3 DNA: TGCGCCAGCAGCCAAACCGAAGATCGGACAGGCTATACGCAGTATTTT. V is TRBV4-1 and J is TRBJ2-3, with 7 bases aligning to TRBD1. Trimming removed 2 bases from V and 7 bases from J; junction bases left unmatched: 12. CDR3 length: 16 residues. The V gene's germline CDR1 is MGHRA and CDR2 YSYEKL.

There are many counts of this clonotype. The genes are TRBV5-1 and TRBJ2-3; 7 bases are shared with TRBD2. The CDR3 covers 15 residues. Germline loops: CDR1 SGHRS, CDR2 YFSETQ. J was trimmed by 0 bases and V by 1 base; bases with no gene match: 2. The CDR3 region is CASSLSGGSTDTQYF. CDR3 in DNA: TGCGCCAGCAGCTTGTCGGGGGGAAGCACAGATACGCAGTATTTT.